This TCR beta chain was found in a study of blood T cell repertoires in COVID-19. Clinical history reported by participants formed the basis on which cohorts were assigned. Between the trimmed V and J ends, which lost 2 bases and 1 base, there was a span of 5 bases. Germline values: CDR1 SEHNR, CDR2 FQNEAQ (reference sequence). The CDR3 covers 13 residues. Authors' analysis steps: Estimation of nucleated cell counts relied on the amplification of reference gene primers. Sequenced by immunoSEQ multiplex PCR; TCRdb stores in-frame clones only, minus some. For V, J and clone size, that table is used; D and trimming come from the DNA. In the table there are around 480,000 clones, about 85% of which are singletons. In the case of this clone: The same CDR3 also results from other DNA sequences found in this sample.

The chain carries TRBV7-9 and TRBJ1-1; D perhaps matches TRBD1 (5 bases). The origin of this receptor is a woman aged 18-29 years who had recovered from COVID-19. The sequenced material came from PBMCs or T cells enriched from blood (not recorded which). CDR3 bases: TGTGCCAGCAGCTTAAGGGGGAACACTGAAGCTTTCTTT. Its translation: CASSLRGNTEAFF.